Below, 9 T cell receptor beta chains from the same sample are listed, as sequenced in a study of T cell responses to AZD1222 COVID-19 vaccine. The method was immunoSEQ multiplex PCR; TCRdb's version includes in-frame clones alone and lacks a portion of them. The data show 130,000 to 150,000 clones, roughly 91% seen once. Sequencing was performed on peripheral blood, taken on day 0 of AZD1222 vaccination. The receptors stem from an adult in good health.

This sequence joins TRBV19 and TRBJ2-3; D is perhaps TRBD1 or TRBD2 (5 bases each). The CDR3 covers 16 residues. V lost 4 bases and J 2 bases, leaving 16 bases between the germline ends. CDR1 and CDR2 from the germline V gene are LNHDA and SQIVND (reference sequence). The CDR3 reads CASSSQGIGATDTQYF. In nucleotides, the CDR3 is TGTGCCAGTAGTAGCCAGGGTATCGGGGCCACAGATACGCAGTATTTT.

The V and J genes are TRBV7-9 and TRBJ2-1; 8 bases match TRBD2. The germline V gene has CDR1 SEHNR and CDR2 FQNEAQ (reference sequence). V dropped 5 bases and J dropped 0; count of bases not matched to a gene: 9. This CDR3 spans 17 amino acids. The CDR3 loop reads CASSTPQRGLSYNEQFF. The CDR3 DNA follows: TGTGCCAGCAGCACCCCCCAGCGGGGGCTCTCCTACAATGAGCAGTTCTTC.

V and J are TRBV10-3 and TRBJ2-1, with D possibly called TRBD1 or TRBD2 (6 bases each). The ends were cut back, 8 bases at V and 8 bases at J, with 10 bases in the middle. Germline V gene lookup returns CDR1 ENHRY and CDR2 SYGVKD. The CDR3 loop spans 11 amino acids. CDR3 sequence (DNA): TGTGCCATCGGGGGGCCTGATGAGCAGTTCTTC. This codes for CAIGGPDEQFF.

The chain uses TRBV11-2 and TRBJ2-3; no clear D gene. The V end was cut by 4 bases, the J end by 6 bases, with 17 bases between. The CDR3 totals 15 residues. From germline, CDR1 is SGHAT and CDR2 FQNNGV. The CDR3 nucleotides read TGTGCCAGCAGCTCTCCGGAAGGAGCTGGGGATACGCAGTATTTT. Translation gives CASSSPEGAGDTQYF.

V is TRBV2 and J is TRBJ2-7; TRBD1 aligns across 8 bases. The ends lost 4 bases at V and 3 bases at J; junction bases unmatched: 2. The CDR3 is 13 amino acids. Germline values: CDR1 SNHLY, CDR2 FYNNEI. The CDR3 DNA reads TGTGCCAGCAGTGGGACAGGGAACTACGAGCAGTACTTC. This encodes CASSGTGNYEQYF.

J is TRBJ2-7 and V is TRBV7-2, with D perhaps matching TRBD2 (6 bases). CDR3 length: 16 residues. V was cut by 1 base and J by 0 bases, with 13 bases left in between. CDR1 is SGHTA, CDR2 FQGNSA, per germline. The DNA for the CDR3 is TGTGCCAGCAGCTTAGTCCGGGCGGGGAGCTCCTACGAGCAGTACTTC. This translates into CASSLVRAGSSYEQYF. The full variable domain, in which reference TRBV7-2 and TRBJ2-7 provide the parts outside the CDR3, is GAGVSQSPSNKVTEKGKDVELRCDPISGHTALYWYRQSLGQGLEFLIYFQGNSAPDKSGLPSDRFSAERTGGSVSTLTIQRTQQEDSAVYLCASSLVRAGSSYEQYFGPGTRLTVT.

The chain is built from TRBV6-5 and TRBJ1-1; D is ambiguous. CDR1 and CDR2 (germline): MNHEY, SVGAGI. Trimming pared 0 bases from V and 3 bases from J, leaving 5 bases between. This CDR3 is 13 amino acids long. This CDR3 reads CASSYSRDTEAFF. The DNA of the CDR3 is TGTGCCAGCAGTTACTCGAGGGACACTGAAGCTTTCTTT.

J is TRBJ2-5 and V is TRBV20-1, with D perhaps TRBD2 (5 bases). This CDR3 comprises 11 residues. From germline, CDR1 is DFQATT and CDR2 SNEGSKA (reference sequence). The germline V and J ends were trimmed by 6 bases and 9 bases, with 14 bases remaining between them. The CDR3 coding sequence is TGCAGTGCCCTGGACCAGGACTCCCAGTACTTC. Translation: CSALDQDSQYF.

This clone was found once. This sequence joins TRBV6-5 and TRBJ1-2; no firm D call. Germline CDR1 MNHEY, CDR2 SVGAGI. Trimming left V 10 bases short and J 2 bases short, with 11 bases between. The CDR3 is 12 residues long. The DNA of the CDR3 is TGTGCCACCAGGCAAACCAACTATGGCTACACCTTC. Residues: CATRQTNYGYTF.